This T cell receptor beta chain emerged from a study of blood T cell repertoires in COVID-19. Study details: Acute and convalescent COVID-19 samples came from the United States, Italy and Spain.

Followed longitudinally, the Seattle patients had been enrolled during active infection. This clone was picked up one time. Sequencing used immunoSEQ multiplex PCR; TCRdb keeps in-frame clones, though not all of them. This repertoire shows some 180,000 clones, 70% to 90% found once; its top ten account for 15% to 20%. CDR3 size: 17 residues. The material sequenced was peripheral blood. The source is a man in his fifties with COVID-19, enrolled during active disease. The chain employs TRBV21-1 and TRBJ1-5; the table's TRBD1 call for D was not verified on the DNA. TRBV21-1 is an annotated pseudogene. CDR3 nucleotide sequence: TGTGCCAGCAGCCCCCACGCCGGGACAGAGAACAATCAGCCCCAGCATTTT. It encodes CASSPHAGTENNQPQHF.